This T cell receptor beta chain appears in the sequencing data of a study of blood T cell repertoires in COVID-19. Study in general: The United States, Italy and Spain provided the acute and convalescent COVID-19 samples. The analysed material was cDNA or gDNA that came from T cells, B-cell-depleted T cells, or PBMCs.

Measured with immunoSEQ multiplex PCR; TCRdb has only the in-frame clones, and not every one. The table records roughly 200,000 clones, more than 70% of them present only once. Trimming cost V 1 base and J 4 bases, with 13 bases left between them. This CDR3 region has 15 residues. Germline V CDR1 and CDR2: SGHTA, FQGNSA. Patients in Seattle were enrolled during active infection, then followed longitudinally. Material: peripheral blood. This TCR derives from a person aged 70 to 85 with COVID-19, enrolled during active disease. The rearrangement joins TRBV7-2 to TRBJ1-2, with D perhaps matching TRBD1 (5 bases). Written as DNA, the CDR3 is TGTGCCAGCAGCTTAGGGGTAGGGACTCGCTATGGCTACACCTTC. Its translation is CASSLGVGTRYGYTF.